Following are 6 T cell receptor beta chains from one sample sequenced in a study of blood T cells in healthy people across ages (dated by TCRdb to the mid-2010s). The library was generated by 5' RACE. TCRdb shows the sequencer as Illumina HiSeq 2500. A second about 7 to 11 cycle PCR used a sample-barcoded 5' primer and a J-beta primer mix. Through fastp at Q25 and MiXCR, TCRdb rebuilt clones from the public reads, retaining in-frame beta chains. Identical CDR3 protein sequences are pooled into one entry, listed with their most common genes and DNA. Within this sample are around 1.7 million distinct CDR3 sequences, with roughly 27% of them counted one time only. Clones ranked in the top ten supply 7% to 9% of the sample. The specimen sequenced was blood. These receptors originate from a woman aged 30 to 39 in good health.

The CDR3 reads CASSLKGLAGGSRGEQYF. CDR3 bases: TGTGCCAGCAGTTTAAAGGGACTAGCGGGAGGTTCCCGCGGGGAGCAGTACTTC. The chain links TRBV27 to TRBJ2-5; 15 nucleotides agree with TRBD2. The CDR3 spans 18 residues. With V trimmed by 2 bases and J by 11 bases, 15 bases remained unmatched. Looked up from germline, CDR1 is MNHEY and CDR2 is SMNVEV (reference sequence).

This clonotype has only a few counts. The chain couples TRBV21-1 to TRBJ2-5. TRBV21-1 is a known pseudogene. CDR3 length: 15 residues. CDR3 DNA sequence: TGTGCCAGCAGCAAAGCGCAGCGGGACCAAGAGACCCAGTACTTC. Its protein is CASSKAQRDQETQYF.

V gene TRBV6-1 combines with J gene TRBJ1-1; D not certain. Trimming stripped 1 base from V and 5 bases from J, with 8 bases between. Germline V gene sequence: CDR1 MNHNS, CDR2 SASEGT. The CDR3 loop spans 13 amino acids. Here the CDR3 DNA reads TGTGCCAGCAGTGAAGTCCGGAGGACTGAAGCTTTCTTT. Translating it yields CASSEVRRTEAFF.

This clonotype came up a few times. The chain couples TRBV11-2 to TRBJ2-7; TRBD2 matches at 10 bases. The CDR3 length is 17 residues. Germline trimming cut 4 bases from V and 4 bases from J; bases unmatched to any gene: 13. Germline CDR1 reads SGHAT; CDR2 reads FQNNGV. This CDR3 is CASSSGRASGSGYEQYF. The CDR3 bases are TGTGCCAGCAGCTCGGGGCGGGCTAGCGGGAGCGGTTACGAGCAGTACTTC.

The rearrangement links TRBV6-5 to TRBJ1-1, with a weak D call TRBD1 (6 bases). The germline V gene encodes CDR1 MNHEY and CDR2 SVGAGI. V gave up 5 bases and J gave up 6 bases, with 16 bases separating them. This CDR3 has 14 residues. The CDR3 sequence: CASSKSTGLAEAFF. CDR3 nucleotide sequence: TGTGCCAGCAGTAAATCTACAGGGCTTGCTGAAGCTTTCTTT.

The CDR3 here is CASSLAGSGADNQPQHF. The CDR3 DNA sequence: TGTGCCAGCAGTTTAGCGGGTTCAGGGGCCGACAATCAGCCCCAGCATTTT. The rearrangement uses TRBV12-3 or TRBV12-4 and TRBJ1-5; D might be TRBD1 (6 bases). The V end was cut by 0 bases, the J end by 3 bases, with 15 bases between. The CDR3 sequence is 17 residues long.